Each of the 5 T cell receptor beta chains below was sequenced from the same sample in a study of T cell responses to AZD1222 COVID-19 vaccine. Sequenced by immunoSEQ multiplex PCR; TCRdb stores in-frame clones only, minus some. The sample holds about 80,000 clones; roughly 90% are singletons and the top ten take about a quarter. The sequencing used peripheral blood, collected on day 0 of AZD1222 vaccination. Receptor source: an adult in good health.

The chain is built from TRBV5-1 and TRBJ2-3; TRBD2 matches at 7 bases. CDR1 and CDR2 (germline): SGHRS, YFSETQ. The J segment lost 0 bases and the V segment lost 2 bases, leaving 3 bases of the junction unmatched. This CDR3 has 15 amino acids. The CDR3 coding sequence is TGCGCCAGCAGCTTTAGCGGGCCTAGCACAGATACGCAGTATTTT. Translated, it gives CASSFSGPSTDTQYF. Full variable domain (remainder filled in from reference TRBV5-1 and TRBJ2-3): KAGVTQTPRYLIKTRGQQVTLSCSPISGHRSVSWYQQTPGQGLQFLFEYFSETQRNKGNFPGRFSGRQFSNSRSEMNVSTLELGDSALYLCASSFSGPSTDTQYFGPGTRLTVL.

The CDR3 DNA follows: TGTGCCAGCAGGTGGCCCCACAGCAGGGGTGAGCCTAATGAAAAACTGTTTTTT. Translated: CASRWPHSRGEPNEKLFF. The V and J genes are TRBV2 and TRBJ1-4; a weak D match, TRBD1 (6 bases). CDR3 length: 18 residues. From germline, CDR1 is SNHLY and CDR2 FYNNEI. Trimming took 6 bases from V and 3 from J, leaving 23 bases between them.

The gene calls are TRBV5-6 and TRBJ2-2, with 7 bases lining up with TRBD2. CDR3 length equals 16 residues. J was trimmed by 5 bases and V by 2 bases; bases with no gene match: 9. Per the germline V gene, CDR1 is SGHDT and CDR2 is YYEEEE. The CDR3, as DNA: TGTGCCAGCAGCTTCTGGCGGGAGTATAATACCGGGGAGCTGTTTTTT. It specifies CASSFWREYNTGELFF.

V is TRBV7-2 and J is TRBJ1-6, with no clear D. The CDR3 is 12 amino acids. Trimming took off 0 bases at V and 16 bases at J, with 10 bases between the two ends. Germline CDR1 and CDR2: SGHTA and FQGNSA. The CDR3 DNA is TGTGCCAGCAGCTTAGCGTCTGGGCGGCTCCACTTT. Protein: CASSLASGRLHF.

The chain uses TRBV3-1 (or the pseudogene TRBV3-2) and TRBJ2-1, with a weak D call TRBD2 (6 bases). The V gene's germline CDR1 is LGHDT and CDR2 YNNKEL (reference sequence). CDR3 length equals 13 residues. The V and J ends lost 3 bases and 6 bases respectively, with 9 bases between them. The CDR3 DNA sequence: TGTGCCAGCAGCCAGCCGGGACTCAATGAGCAGTTCTTC. As protein: CASSQPGLNEQFF.